This TCR beta chain was identified in a study of blood T cell repertoires in COVID-19. Background on the study: Spain, Italy and the United States supplied samples that represented acute and convalescent COVID-19. Sample material is recorded as cDNA or gDNA derived from T cells, B-cell-depleted T cells, or PBMCs.

The CDR3 is 15 amino acids. Germline CDR1 reads SEHNR; CDR2 reads FQNEAQ (reference sequence). Trimming took 5 bases from V and 4 from J; bases not matched to a gene: 8. The sample holds a few counts of this clone. Some clones are missing from TCRdb's copy, which holds only in-frame ones; the method was immunoSEQ multiplex PCR. The sample lists roughly 220,000 clones, around 84% occurring once. V and J are TRBV7-9 and TRBJ1-3; 7 bases line up with TRBD1. The sequencing input was peripheral blood. This TCR was sampled from a young man with active or convalescent COVID-19. The CDR3 loop is CASSADRVSGNTIYF. The CDR3 DNA sequence: TGTGCCAGCAGCGCCGACAGGGTTTCGGGAAACACCATATATTTT.